Listed here are 32 T cell receptor beta chains from one sample, sequenced in a study of cytomegalovirus exposure and HLA in healthy donors. Primers: 60 Vbeta forward and 13 Jbeta reverse. The table came from immunoSEQ multiplex PCR; TCRdb's copy has only in-frame clones and leaves some out. The sample includes about 130,000 clones, about three quarters seen only once; the top ten take 6.6%. Source material: PBMCs. The receptors here all came from a man between 40 and 49 years old in good health and CMV-seropositive.

The sample holds a few counts of this clone. V usage is TRBV5-4 and J usage is TRBJ2-1; 9 bases match TRBD1. Germline values: CDR1 SGHNT, CDR2 YYREEE (reference sequence). Trimming at V came to 4 bases and at J to 0 bases, leaving 5 bases not matched to a gene. The CDR3 is 16 amino acids. Here the CDR3 DNA reads TGTGCCAGCAGCAGTGGACAGGGGCGCTCCTACAATGAGCAGTTCTTC. It is translated as CASSSGQGRSYNEQFF.

The chain couples TRBV4-2 to TRBJ1-4; 7 bases are shared with TRBD1. The CDR3 consists of 15 residues. Germline trimming cut 1 base from V and 4 bases from J; bases unmatched to any gene: 3. Germline-derived CDR1 and CDR2 are LGHNA and YNFKEQ. CDR3 residues: CASSQVQGFNEKLFF. CDR3 nucleotide sequence: TGTGCCAGCAGCCAAGTACAGGGGTTTAATGAAAAACTGTTTTTT.

This rearrangement joins TRBV15 to TRBJ1-5, with D unclear. V was shortened by 1 base and J by 7 bases, with 14 bases between the two germline ends. The germline V gene has CDR1 LNHNV and CDR2 YYDKDF (reference sequence). The CDR3 runs 15 residues. The CDR3 DNA is TGTGCCACCAGCAGAGGAGAGGGATCCGGCCAGCCCCAGCATTTT. It yields the protein CATSRGEGSGQPQHF.

The chain combines TRBV27 with TRBJ1-5; maybe TRBD1 (6 bases). Trimming removed 4 bases at V and 0 bases at J, with 13 bases between. Germline V gene lookup returns CDR1 MNHEY and CDR2 SMNVEV (reference sequence). The CDR3 spans 16 residues. The CDR3 reads CASSSGQTYSNQPQHF. CDR3 nucleotide sequence: TGTGCCAGCAGTTCCGGACAGACCTATAGCAATCAGCCCCAGCATTTT.

This clone is a singleton in its sample. The genes are TRBV18 and TRBJ1-6; 9 bases line up with TRBD1. Germline V gene sequence: CDR1 KGHSH, CDR2 LQKENI. The CDR3 totals 16 residues. Germline trimming cut 2 bases from V and 6 bases from J; bases unmatched to any gene: 5. The CDR3 bases are TGTGCCAGCTCACCAATGACAGGGGGTGGTAATTCACCCCTCCACTTT. Translation: CASSPMTGGGNSPLHF. Full variable domain (rest looked up from reference TRBV18 and TRBJ1-6): NAGVMQNPRHLVRRRGQEARLRCSPMKGHSHVYWYRQLPEEGLKFMVYLQKENIIDESGMPKERFSAEFPKEGPSILRIQQVVRGDSAAYFCASSPMTGGGNSPLHFGNGTRLTVT.

On this clone: The CDR3 does not close with the conserved phenylalanine or tryptophan, likely indicating a read error. Because the CDR3's place on the DNA is in doubt, the DNA is left out and the CDR3 is given as listed by TCRdb. This chain uses TRBV28 with TRBJ2-7; the table's TRBD2 call for D was not verified on the DNA. The CDR3 sequence runs 9 residues, both termini included. CDR1 MDHEN and CDR2 SYDVKM come from the germline V gene. CDR3 sequence: CASSCGAFL.

The rearrangement links TRBV5-1 to TRBJ2-6; 8 bases are a match to TRBD1. Germline values: CDR1 SGHRS, CDR2 YFSETQ. The CDR3 spans 17 residues. J gave up 2 bases and V 7 bases, and 11 bases lay outside the gene matches. CDR3 nucleotides: TGCGCCAGCGATTTTGTATCAGGGGGCCCTGGGGCCAACGTCCTGACTTTC. Protein sequence: CASDFVSGGPGANVLTF.

The chain combines TRBV5-1 with TRBJ2-5, with D unclear. TRBJ2-7 explains the end of the DNA better; the J call may be wrong. The V gene's germline CDR1 is SGHRS and CDR2 YFSETQ. This CDR3 has 13 amino acids. The CDR3 bases are TGCGCCAGCAGCCCCGCGCGGTTGTACGAGCAGTACTTC. This translates into CASSPARLYEQYF.

The gene calls are TRBV18 and TRBJ1-5; D is ambiguous. The germline V gene has CDR1 KGHSH and CDR2 LQKENI. The CDR3 runs 17 residues. V lost 2 bases, J lost 4 bases, and 18 bases lay in between. CDR3 sequence: CASSPRPRRVGNQPQHF. CDR3 nucleotides: TGTGCCAGCTCACCAAGGCCCCGGAGGGTAGGGAATCAGCCCCAGCATTTT.

This chain links TRBV27 with TRBJ2-7; 8 bases are a match to TRBD1. With V trimmed by 4 bases and J by 3 bases, 2 bases remained unmatched. The CDR3 runs 13 residues. CDR1 MNHEY and CDR2 SMNVEV come from the germline V gene (reference sequence). The CDR3 DNA is TGTGCCAGCAGTTGGACAGGGATCTACGAGCAGTACTTC. This translates into CASSWTGIYEQYF.

V is TRBV6-5 and J is TRBJ2-1, with D possibly matching TRBD1 (6 bases). The CDR3 runs 13 residues. The V and J ends lost 0 bases and 7 bases respectively, with 7 bases between them. Germline V lookup: CDR1 MNHEY, CDR2 SVGAGI. CDR3 bases: TGTGCCAGCAGTTACTCGCAGGGGAATGAGCAGTTCTTC. Translation: CASSYSQGNEQFF.

The chain has TRBV7-9 and TRBJ2-7; 7 bases are shared with TRBD1. The length of the CDR3 is 14 residues. V gave up 4 bases and J gave up 4 bases; unmatched junction bases: 7. Germline CDR1 and CDR2: SEHNR and FQNEAQ (reference sequence). DNA for the CDR3: TGTGCCAGCAGCTGGGCAGGGGGTGTGTACGAGCAGTACTTC. As protein: CASSWAGGVYEQYF.

This clone has just a few counts. V gene TRBV28 combines with J gene TRBJ1-4, with 7 bases fitting TRBD1. The trim removed 8 bases at V and 6 bases at J, leaving 9 bases unmatched. This CDR3 is 14 amino acids long. Germline CDR1 is MDHEN and CDR2 is SYDVKM. The CDR3 DNA reads as TGTGCCAGCCTCGAGAAGGGGGCGGATGAAAAACTGTTTTTT. Translating it yields CASLEKGADEKLFF.

The V and J genes are TRBV19 and TRBJ2-7, with 10 bases that match TRBD1. This CDR3 spans 15 amino acids. V shed 7 bases, J shed 1 base, and the junction held 7 bases outside the gene matches. CDR1 is LNHDA and CDR2 is SQIVND in the germline V gene (reference sequence). CDR3 nucleotides: TGTGCCAGTACGGGTTCGGACAGGGGGTCCTACGAGCAGTACTTC. This sequence encodes CASTGSDRGSYEQYF. Based on the CDR3 plus reference TRBV19 and TRBJ2-7, the full variable domain is DGGITQSPKYLFRKEGQNVTLSCEQNLNHDAMYWYRQDPGQGLRLIYYSQIVNDFQKGDIAEGYSVSREKKESFPLTVTSAQKNPTAFYLCASTGSDRGSYEQYFGPGTRLTVT.

Here the CDR3 reads CASSQKGQSIPYNSPLHF. CDR3 nucleotides: TGTGCCAGCAGTCAAAAGGGACAGTCAATTCCTTATAATTCACCCCTCCACTTT. V usage is TRBV28 and J usage is TRBJ1-6; 7 bases are a match to TRBD1. The J segment lost 4 bases and the V segment lost 5 bases, leaving 14 bases of the junction unmatched. This CDR3 region has 18 residues. Germline-derived CDR1 and CDR2 are MDHEN and SYDVKM.

This clone was seen a single time. V is TRBV30 and J is TRBJ1-2; no firm D call. Between the trimmed V and J ends, which lost 3 bases and 1 base, there was a span of 12 bases. This CDR3 is 14 amino acids long. Germline V gene lookup returns CDR1 GTSNPN and CDR2 SVGIG (reference sequence). CDR3 sequence reads: CAWRTSQNNYGYTF. CDR3 nucleotide sequence: TGTGCCTGGAGGACTAGTCAAAATAACTATGGCTACACCTTC.

V gene TRBV27 combines with J gene TRBJ2-2; 11 positions match TRBD2. J was trimmed by 4 bases and V by 4 bases; bases with no gene match: 8. The germline V gene encodes CDR1 MNHEY and CDR2 SMNVEV (reference sequence). The CDR3 is 17 amino acids. Here the CDR3 reads CASSSQIAGGVTGELFF. CDR3 sequence (DNA): TGTGCCAGCAGTTCCCAAATAGCGGGAGGGGTCACCGGGGAGCTGTTTTTT.

V and J are TRBV28 and TRBJ2-2; 7 nucleotides agree with TRBD1. This CDR3 has 16 residues. Germline V gives CDR1 MDHEN, CDR2 SYDVKM. Losses at the gene ends were 8 bases for V and 4 bases for J; bases not matched to a gene: 13. The CDR3 bases are TGTGCCAGCTTAGGGTTAGCGACAGGGCCCACCGGGGAGCTGTTTTTT. It specifies CASLGLATGPTGELFF.

V usage is TRBV27 and J usage is TRBJ2-1, with D perhaps TRBD1 (6 bases). The CDR3 is 16 amino acids. Germline CDR1 MNHEY, CDR2 SMNVEV (reference sequence). V lost 5 bases to trimming and J lost 4 bases, with 18 bases between them. The CDR3 is CASSPWQGRLYNEQFF. In nucleotides, the CDR3 is TGTGCCAGCAGTCCTTGGCAGGGGAGACTTTACAATGAGCAGTTCTTC.

This clone has just a few counts. The rearrangement uses TRBV6-4 and TRBJ2-3; 8 bases agree with TRBD2. Trimming at V came to 0 bases and at J to 4 bases, leaving 0 bases not matched to a gene. The CDR3 runs 14 residues. Germline CDR1 and CDR2: MRHNA and SNTAGT. CDR3: CASSDSAGADTQYF. CDR3 bases: TGTGCCAGCAGTGACTCAGCGGGAGCAGATACGCAGTATTTT.

This clone was recorded a few times. V and J are TRBV5-4 and TRBJ2-6; 11 bases are a match to TRBD1. The CDR3 spans 17 residues. V dropped 3 bases and J dropped 2; count of bases not matched to a gene: 4. Germline assignment: CDR1 SGHNT and CDR2 YYREEE (reference sequence). The CDR3 reads CASSSPGQGAGANVLTF. In DNA form, the CDR3 reads TGTGCCAGCAGCTCGCCGGGACAGGGGGCTGGGGCCAACGTCCTGACTTTC.

The V and J genes are TRBV27 and TRBJ2-6; 10 bases map to TRBD1. Trimming removed 6 bases from V and 4 bases from J; junction bases left unmatched: 9. This CDR3 is 17 amino acids long. Germline loops: CDR1 MNHEY, CDR2 SMNVEV (reference sequence). The CDR3 here is CASRKPGQGTGANVLTF. The DNA for the CDR3 is TGTGCCAGCAGAAAGCCGGGACAGGGGACCGGGGCCAACGTCCTGACTTTC.

The CDR3 here is CASSQGGRNTEAFF. CDR3 DNA sequence: TGTGCCAGCAGCCAAGGGGGCAGGAACACTGAAGCTTTCTTT. The chain has TRBV5-4 and TRBJ1-1, with 7 positions matching TRBD1. Per the germline V gene, CDR1 is SGHNT and CDR2 is YYREEE (reference sequence). CDR3 length: 14 amino acids. With V trimmed by 4 bases and J by 1 base, 4 bases remained unmatched. The full variable domain, its missing parts supplied by reference TRBV5-4 and TRBJ1-1, is ETGVTQSPTHLIKTRGQQVTLRCSSQSGHNTVSWYQQALGQGPQFIFQYYREEENGRGNFPPRFSGLQFPNYSSELNVNALELDDSALYLCASSQGGRNTEAFFGQGTRLTVV.

In DNA, the CDR3 is TGTGCCAGCAGTCTCAGGGTCGCCGGGGAGCTGTTTTTT. Amino acids: CASSLRVAGELFF. The chain is built from TRBV28 and TRBJ2-2; the D gene is possibly TRBD1 (5 bases). The CDR3 extends over 13 amino acids. The V gene lost 5 bases and the J gene lost 6 bases, with 10 bases spanning the gap. Germline V gives CDR1 MDHEN, CDR2 SYDVKM.

A single count supports this clone. This chain uses TRBV28 with TRBJ2-7; possibly TRBD1 for D (6 bases). The ends were cut back, 6 bases at V and 0 bases at J, with 15 bases in the middle. The CDR3 is 15 amino acids. Germline V gene lookup returns CDR1 MDHEN and CDR2 SYDVKM. CDR3 sequence (DNA): TGTGCCAGCAGGTTTCAGGGGATCAGCTCCTACGAGCAGTACTTC. Protein product: CASRFQGISSYEQYF.

J is TRBJ1-1 and V is TRBV6-5; D ambiguous. Deletions cut 7 bases from V and 2 bases from J, with 17 bases between. CDR3 length: 15 residues. The germline V gene encodes CDR1 MNHEY and CDR2 SVGAGI. The CDR3 is CASTPRRQTNTEAFF. The CDR3, as DNA: TGTGCCAGCACCCCAAGGAGGCAGACAAACACTGAAGCTTTCTTT.

This chain uses TRBV5-5 with TRBJ1-4; TRBD1 is a possible D gene (5 bases). The germline CDR1 and CDR2 sequences are SGHKS and YYEKEE (reference sequence). Deletions cut 1 base from V and 0 bases from J, with 16 bases between. The CDR3 loop spans 18 amino acids. The CDR3 DNA reads TGTGCCAGCAGCTTGACGTGGGGCAGGCCAACAACTAATGAAAAACTGTTTTTT. It translates to CASSLTWGRPTTNEKLFF.

Comment on this clone: A read error may account for a junction end that differs from germline. The chain combines TRBV28 with TRBJ2-7, with D perhaps matching TRBD2 (6 bases). Germline CDR1 MDHEN, CDR2 SYDVKM. The CDR3 loop spans 13 amino acids. The chain's CDR3 is CASSLTRDSPPGF. CDR3 sequence (DNA): TGTGCCAGCAGTTTGACCCGGGACTCCCCCCCAGGATTC.

With regard to this clone: One junction end disagrees with the germline gene, perhaps due to a read error. The chain couples TRBV6-5 to TRBJ2-2; 10 bases fit TRBD1. The CDR3 has 15 amino acids. The V gene's germline CDR1 is MNHEY and CDR2 SVGAGI. DNA for the CDR3: TGTGCCAGCAGCGTCGACAGGGGGCAACACCGGGGAGCTGTTTTT. Translated: CASSVDRGQHRGAVF.

This clone was detected only once. The chain links TRBV5-1 to TRBJ2-1; 10 bases match TRBD2. Trimming took 0 bases from V and 8 from J; bases not matched to a gene: 8. This CDR3 is 16 amino acids long. Germline lookup yields CDR1 SGHRS and CDR2 YFSETQ. The CDR3 reads CASSLVGVAGGDEQFF. The CDR3 bases are TGCGCCAGCAGCTTGGTAGGAGTAGCGGGAGGCGATGAGCAGTTCTTC.

This clone turned up a few times. V is TRBV27 and J is TRBJ1-6; TRBD1 is a possible D gene (6 bases). This CDR3 is 13 amino acids long. V lost 7 bases, J lost 7 bases, and 11 bases lay in between. Germline CDR1 and CDR2: MNHEY and SMNVEV (reference sequence). The CDR3 coding sequence is TGTGCCAGCAAGTACAGGGAGAATTCACCCCTCCACTTT. This codes for CASKYRENSPLHF.

V gene TRBV5-5 combines with J gene TRBJ2-3, with 11 bases identical to TRBD1. Germline CDR1 SGHKS, CDR2 YYEKEE (reference sequence). The V and J ends lost 4 bases and 5 bases, in that order; junction bases with no gene match: 21. The CDR3 has 20 amino acids. In DNA, the CDR3 is TGTGCCAGCAGCCCCTTTCCTGTCACGGGACAGGGGGTTTCGGGAGATACGCAGTATTTT. Its protein product is CASSPFPVTGQGVSGDTQYF.